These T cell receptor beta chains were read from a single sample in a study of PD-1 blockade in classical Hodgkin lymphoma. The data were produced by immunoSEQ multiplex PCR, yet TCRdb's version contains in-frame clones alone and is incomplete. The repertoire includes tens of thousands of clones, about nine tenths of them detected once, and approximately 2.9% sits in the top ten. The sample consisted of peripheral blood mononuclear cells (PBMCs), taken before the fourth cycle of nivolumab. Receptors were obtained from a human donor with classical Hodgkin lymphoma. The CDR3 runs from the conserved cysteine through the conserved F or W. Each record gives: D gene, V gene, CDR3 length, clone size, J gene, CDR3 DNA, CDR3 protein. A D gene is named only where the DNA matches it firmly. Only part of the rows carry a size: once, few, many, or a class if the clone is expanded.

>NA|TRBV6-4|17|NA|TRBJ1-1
TGTGCCAGCAGTGACTCGGGTGGGGGGGAGGCAAACACTGAAGCTTTCTTT
CASSDSGGGEANTEAFF
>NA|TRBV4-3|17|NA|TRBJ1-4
TGCGCCAGCAGCCAAGGGCCGCGCGGGACAACTAATGAAAAACTGTTTTTT
CASSQGPRGTTNEKLFF
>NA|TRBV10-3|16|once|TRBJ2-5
TGTGCCATCAGTGCAAGCGCCGAACAGGGGAGGGAGACCCAGTACTTC
CAISASAEQGRETQYF
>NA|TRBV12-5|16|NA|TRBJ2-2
TGTGCTAGTGGTTTGGTAGTACCTCAGCTATCCGGGGAGCTGTTTTTT
CASGLVVPQLSGELFF
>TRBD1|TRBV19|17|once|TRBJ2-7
TGTGCCAGTACCCCGTGGGACAGGGGGGAATATGGCTACGAGCAGTACTTC
CASTPWDRGEYGYEQYF
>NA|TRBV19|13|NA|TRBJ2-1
TGTGCCAGCTCGAATAAGGGATACAATGAGCAGTTCTTC
CASSNKGYNEQFF
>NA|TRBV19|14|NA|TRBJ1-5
TGTGCCAGTAGTATCAGGAGGGGTGATCAGCCCCAGCATTTT
CASSIRRGDQPQHF
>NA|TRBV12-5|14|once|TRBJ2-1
TGTGCTAGTGGTTTGGTAGGGCACGGCAATGAGCAGTTCTTC
CASGLVGHGNEQFF
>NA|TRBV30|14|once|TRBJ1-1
TGTGCCTGGAGTGTCGGCGGGGAATTCACTGAAGCTTTCTTT
CAWSVGGEFTEAFF
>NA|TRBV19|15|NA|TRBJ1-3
TGTGCCAGTACGGGACCCTTGGGGTCTGGAAACACCATATATTTT
CASTGPLGSGNTIYF
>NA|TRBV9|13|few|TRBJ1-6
TGTGCCAGCAGCGTCTCCCCCCATTCACCCCTCCACTTT
CASSVSPHSPLHF
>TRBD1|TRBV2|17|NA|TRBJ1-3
TGTGCCAGCAGTGCGGGACAGGGGCCCCCCGGAGGAAACACCATATATTTT
CASSAGQGPPGGNTIYF
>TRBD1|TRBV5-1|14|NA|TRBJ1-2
TGCGCCAGCAAAGACAGGGGGCAGAACTATGGCTACACCTTC
CASKDRGQNYGYTF
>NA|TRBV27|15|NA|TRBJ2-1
TGTGCCAGCAGTTTACGACCTATTACCGGGGGTGAGCAGTTCTTC
CASSLRPITGGEQFF
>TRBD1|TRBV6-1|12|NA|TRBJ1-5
TGTGCCAGCGACAGGGCCAATCAGCCCCAGCATTTT
CASDRANQPQHF
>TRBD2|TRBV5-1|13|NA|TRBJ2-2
TGCGCCAGCCGGGGAGGGTCCACCGGGGAGCTGTTTTTT
CASRGGSTGELFF
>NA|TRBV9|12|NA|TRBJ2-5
TGTGCCAGCAGGTCGACAGAAGAGACCCAGTACTTC
CASRSTEETQYF
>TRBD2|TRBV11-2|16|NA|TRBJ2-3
TGTGCCAGCAGCTGGTCTAGCGGGGGCACCACAGATACGCAGTATTTT
CASSWSSGGTTDTQYF
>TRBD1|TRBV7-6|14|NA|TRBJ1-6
TGTGCCAGCAGCTCGGACAGGGGCAATTCACCCCTCCACTTT
CASSSDRGNSPLHF
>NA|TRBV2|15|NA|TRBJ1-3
TGTGCCAGCGCACAGGGCCCTAGCTCTGGAAACACCATATATTTT
CASAQGPSSGNTIYF
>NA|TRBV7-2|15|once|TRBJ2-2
TGTGCCAGCAGCTTATATGGCGGGGACACCGGGGAGCTGTTTTTT
CASSLYGGDTGELFF
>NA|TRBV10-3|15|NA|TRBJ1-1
TGTGCCATCAGTGAGTCGATTCTTTCGAACACTGAAGCTTTCTTT
CAISESILSNTEAFF
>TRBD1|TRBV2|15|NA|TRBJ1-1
TGTGCCAGCAGGAGTCGTGTGACAGGGGGCACTGAAGCTTTCTTT
CASRSRVTGGTEAFF
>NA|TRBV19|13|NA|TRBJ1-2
TGTGCCAGTGGCCAACAGGGAGAATATGGCTACACCTTC
CASGQQGEYGYTF
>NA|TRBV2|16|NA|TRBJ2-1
TGTGCCAGCAGTCCTCTGGGTTCCAGCTCCTACAATGAGCAGTTCTTC
CASSPLGSSSYNEQFF
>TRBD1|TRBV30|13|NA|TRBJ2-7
TGTGCCTGGAGTACCGACAGGGGCTACGAGCAGTACTTC
CAWSTDRGYEQYF
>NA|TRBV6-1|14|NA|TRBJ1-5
TGTGCCAGCAGTGGTGCTGCCGGGAATCAGCCCCAGCATTTT
CASSGAAGNQPQHF
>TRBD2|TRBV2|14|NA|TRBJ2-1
TGTGCCAGCAGTTGGACTAGCGGGGTTAATGAGCAGTTCTTC
CASSWTSGVNEQFF
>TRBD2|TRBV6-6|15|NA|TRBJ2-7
TGTGCCAGCAGTTACGGGTCTAGCGGGGAATACGAGCAGTACTTC
CASSYGSSGEYEQYF
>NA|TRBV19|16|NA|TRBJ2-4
TGTGCCAGTAGTATTAAAGGCTCGCTAGTCAAAAACATTCAGTACTTC
CASSIKGSLVKNIQYF
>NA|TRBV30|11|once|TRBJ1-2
TGTGCCTGGATATGGTCATCTGGCTACACCTTC
CAWIWSSGYTF
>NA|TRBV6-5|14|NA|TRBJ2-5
TGTGCCAGCAGTGCAAGCGCGGTGAAAGAGACCCAGTACTTC
CASSASAVKETQYF
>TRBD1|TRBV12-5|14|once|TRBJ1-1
TGTGCTAGTGGACGACCGGGACAGGGGCTTGAAGCTTTCTTT
CASGRPGQGLEAFF
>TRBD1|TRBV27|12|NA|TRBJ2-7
TGTGCCACCCAGGGGGCCGCCTACGAGCAGTACTTC
CATQGAAYEQYF
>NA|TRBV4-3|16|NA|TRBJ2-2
TGCGCCAGCAGCCAAGATTTGGGGGGGGCCACCGGGGAGCTGTTTTTT
CASSQDLGGATGELFF
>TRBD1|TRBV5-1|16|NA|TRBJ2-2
TGCGCCAGCAGCTACGCCCGGGACAGACCGACCGGGGAGCTGTTTTTT
CASSYARDRPTGELFF
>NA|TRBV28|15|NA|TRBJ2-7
TGTGCCAGCAGCCCTCTTAAGGACAGCTCCTACGAGCAGTACTTC
CASSPLKDSSYEQYF
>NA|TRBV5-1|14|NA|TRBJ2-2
TGCGCCAGCAGCTTGGTGGACGTGTCGGGGGAGCTGTTTTTT
CASSLVDVSGELFF
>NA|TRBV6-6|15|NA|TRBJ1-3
TGTGCCAGCAGTTACTCCGGCGGCTCTGGAAACACCATATATTTT
CASSYSGGSGNTIYF
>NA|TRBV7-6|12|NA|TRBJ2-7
TGTGCCAGCAGCTTATACGGATACGAGCAGTACTTC
CASSLYGYEQYF
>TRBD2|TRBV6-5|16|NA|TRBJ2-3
TGTGCCAGCAGTTACTCGGCTAGCGGGGGTAGAGATACGCAGTATTTT
CASSYSASGGRDTQYF
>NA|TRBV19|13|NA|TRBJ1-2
TGTGCCAGTATGGTTTCAGGGGTAGCTGGCTACACCTTC
CASMVSGVAGYTF
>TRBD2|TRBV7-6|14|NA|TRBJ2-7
TGTGCCAGCAGCTTTAGCGGGGGAACCTACGAGCAGTACTTC
CASSFSGGTYEQYF
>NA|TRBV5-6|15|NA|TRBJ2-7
TGTGCCAGCAGCTACCGGGACAACAGCCTCTACGAGCAGTACTTC
CASSYRDNSLYEQYF
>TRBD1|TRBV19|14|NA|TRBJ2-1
TGTGCCAGTAGTATGGGACAGTCCTACAATGAGCAGTTCTTC
CASSMGQSYNEQFF
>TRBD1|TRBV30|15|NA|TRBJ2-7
TGTGCCTGGAGTATGGGACAGGGGTCCCTCAGCGAGCAGTACTTC
CAWSMGQGSLSEQYF
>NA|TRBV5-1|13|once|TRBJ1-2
TGCGCCAGCAGCTTGCAGGAGATCTATGGCTACACCTTC
CASSLQEIYGYTF
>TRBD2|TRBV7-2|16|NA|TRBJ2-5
TGTGCCAGCAGCTTAGTGGGCGGGGGTTCCGTGGGGTCCCAGTACTTC
CASSLVGGGSVGSQYF
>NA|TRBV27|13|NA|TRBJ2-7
TGTGCCAGCAGTTTAAACAGGGCCAACGAGCAGTACTTC
CASSLNRANEQYF
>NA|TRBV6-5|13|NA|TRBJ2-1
TGTGCCAGCAGTTCTGGGTCCTACAATGAGCAGTTCTTC
CASSSGSYNEQFF
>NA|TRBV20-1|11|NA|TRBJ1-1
TGCAGCCTGGGGGGAGGAACTGAAGCTTTCTTT
CSLGGGTEAFF
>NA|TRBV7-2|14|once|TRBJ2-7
TGTGCCAGCAGCTTAGGGTGGGGGTCCTACGAGCAGTACTTC
CASSLGWGSYEQYF
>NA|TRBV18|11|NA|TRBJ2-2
TGTGCCAGCTCACCGACAGGGGAGCTGTTTTTT
CASSPTGELFF